These T cell receptor beta chains were read from a single sample in a study of T cells in Graves' hyperthyroidism and ophthalmopathy. TCRdb re-analysed the multiplex PCR reads in MiXCR, keeping a single row per CDR3 protein. The sample lists roughly 420,000 distinct CDR3 sequences; 15% to 18% were seen once. Sequencing was carried out using blood. Receptors originate from a woman younger than 35 with Graves' hyperthyroidism. CDR3s include the opening cysteine and the closing phenylalanine or tryptophan. The order of the fields is J gene, V gene, clone size, D gene, CDR3 DNA, CDR3 protein. The D gene is left open where the match is weak. Clone size, where shown, is once, few, many, or a class for clones that have expanded.

>TRBJ2-1|TRBV12-3/TRBV12-4|many|NA
TGTGCCAGCAGTCCATCGACAGGGGGAATAGCGGGGAGCTCCTACAATGAGCAGTTCTTC
CASSPSTGGIAGSSYNEQFF
>TRBJ2-3|TRBV20-1|NA|NA
TGCAGAGCTGTGATAATGACAGATACGCAGTATTTT
CRAVIMTDTQYF
>TRBJ1-2|TRBV7-9|few|NA
TGTGCCAGCAGCCCAGCGGCAGTCCCCTACTATGGCTACACCTTC
CASSPAAVPYYGYTF
>TRBJ2-3|TRBV6-1|few|TRBD2
TGTGCCAGCAGCGACTTTCTAGCGGGAGGGGGCACAGATACGCAGTATTTT
CASSDFLAGGGTDTQYF
>TRBJ2-7|TRBV27|many|TRBD2
TGTGCCAGCAGTCGGGGGACTAGCGGGCCCAGCTCCTACGAGCAGTACTTC
CASSRGTSGPSSYEQYF
>TRBJ1-2|TRBV7-2|few|TRBD1
TGTGCCAGCAGCTCCCAGGGGGCGCATTCCTACTATGGCTACACCTTC
CASSSQGAHSYYGYTF
>TRBJ2-2|TRBV11-3|few|NA
TGTGCCAGCAGCACAGGGAGGGGGCGAACCGGGGAGCTGTTTTTT
CASSTGRGRTGELFF
>TRBJ2-1|TRBV3-1|NA|TRBD2
TGTGCCAGCAGCCAAGCATTCAGGCTAGCGGGAAGGTATGAGCAGTTCTTC
CASSQAFRLAGRYEQFF
>TRBJ2-7|TRBV18|many|NA
TGTGCCAGCTCACCCGACAAGAACGAGCAGTACTTC
CASSPDKNEQYF
>TRBJ1-1|TRBV3-1|many|NA
TGTGCCAGCAGCCTAAAGGGGGGGCTGTGGGCTGAAGCTTTCTTT
CASSLKGGLWAEAFF
>TRBJ2-2|TRBV20-1|NA|NA
TGCAGTGCCGCGGCAAAGGGGGGGGCCTTTACCGGGGAGCTGTTTTTT
CSAAAKGGAFTGELFF
>TRBJ2-3|TRBV5-1|many|NA
TGCGCCAGCACGGATGGAGGGTTCGATACGCAGTATTTT
CASTDGGFDTQYF
>TRBJ2-2|TRBV28|many|TRBD1
TGTGCCACCCAAGCCGGGACAGGGAACACCGGGGAGCTGTTTTTT
CATQAGTGNTGELFF
>TRBJ2-1|TRBV24-1|NA|NA
TGTGCCACCAGTCCTCATTACTCCTACAATGAGCAGTTCTTC
CATSPHYSYNEQFF
>TRBJ2-5|TRBV27|NA|NA
TGTGCCAGCAGAGCCCTGTTGGGGGCAGGAGAGACCCAGTACTTC
CASRALLGAGETQYF
>TRBJ2-6|TRBV7-9|NA|TRBD1
TGTGCCAGCAGCTTGGACAGGGGTATATCTGGGGCCAACGTCCTGACTTTC
CASSLDRGISGANVLTF
>TRBJ2-5|TRBV6-1|many|TRBD1
TGTGCCAGCAGTCCGACAGGGCAAAGCTTAGAGACCCAGTACTTC
CASSPTGQSLETQYF
>TRBJ1-2|TRBV3-1|many|NA
TGTGCCAGCAGCCATGGACCTGCAATTAACTATGGCTACACCTTC
CASSHGPAINYGYTF
>TRBJ1-6|TRBV7-2|many|TRBD1
TGTGCCAGCAGCCTAGAGGGACAGGGGGCAACACCCCTCCACTTT
CASSLEGQGATPLHF
>TRBJ2-5|TRBV12-3/TRBV12-4|many|NA
TGTGCCAGCAGTTTCATAGGGGAGCGGGAGACCCAGTACTTC
CASSFIGERETQYF
>TRBJ1-5|TRBV7-9|NA|NA
TGTGCCAGCAGCTTAGCGCTGGGAGACAATCAGCCCCAGCATTTT
CASSLALGDNQPQHF
>TRBJ1-2|TRBV20-1|many|TRBD1
TGCAGTGCTACAGGGGGTCGGGGACGGGGCTATGGCTACACCTTC
CSATGGRGRGYGYTF
>TRBJ2-7|TRBV10-2|NA|NA
TGCGCCAGCAGTGATCAGGGGAGCTCCTACGAGCAGTACTTC
CASSDQGSSYEQYF
>TRBJ1-2|TRBV6-9|few|NA
TGTGCCAGCAGTTCAGGGGCGATGGGTGGCTACACCTTC
CASSSGAMGGYTF
>TRBJ1-1|TRBV28|many|TRBD1
TGTGCCAGCAGTTGGGACAGGGGACTACTGAACACTGAAGCTTTCTTT
CASSWDRGLLNTEAFF
>TRBJ2-3|TRBV11-2|NA|NA
TGTGCCAGCAGCTCCTTTCCCAGGGTGAACACAGATACGCAGTATTTT
CASSSFPRVNTDTQYF
>TRBJ1-1|TRBV12-3/TRBV12-4|many|NA
TGTGCCAGCAGTTTCGGCTCCCTGAACACTGAAGCTTTCTTT
CASSFGSLNTEAFF
>TRBJ1-5|TRBV6-1|few|NA
TGTGCCAGCAGCCTTACCTCAGGTGGGCAGCCCCAGCATTTT
CASSLTSGGQPQHF
>TRBJ1-1|TRBV9|few|NA
TGTGCCAGCAGCGCTGGGGGGGGGGGGGGCACTGAAGCTTTCTTT
CASSAGGGGGTEAFF
>TRBJ1-1|TRBV19|few|TRBD1
TGTGCCAGTAGTGTACACAGGGGCGAAAACACTAAAGCTTTCTTT
CASSVHRGENTKAFF
>TRBJ1-2|TRBV9|few|TRBD1
TGTGCCAGCAGCGTAGAAGGACAGGGGTATGGAGGCTACACCTTC
CASSVEGQGYGGYTF
>TRBJ2-5|TRBV28|many|NA
TGTGCCAGCCGGGGCTTCCAAGAGACCCAGTACTTC
CASRGFQETQYF
>TRBJ2-4|TRBV20-1|few|NA
TGCAGTGCCTATACGGGTACAGCCAAAAACATTCAGTACTTC
CSAYTGTAKNIQYF
>TRBJ2-4|TRBV5-1|few|NA
TGCGCCAGCAGTTTCACGACAGGAGCTTTTGGCAAAAACATTCAGTACTTC
CASSFTTGAFGKNIQYF
>TRBJ1-2|TRBV12-3/TRBV12-4|NA|NA
TGTGCCAGCAGTCCCGGGGGCACCATCTGGAATGGCTACACCTTC
CASSPGGTIWNGYTF
>TRBJ1-4|TRBV4-3|NA|NA
TGCGCCAGCAGCCAAGATAGGCTGGGGGCCTATGAAAAACTGTTTTTT
CASSQDRLGAYEKLFF
>TRBJ2-1|TRBV7-2|many|NA
TGTGCCAGCAGCCTTTGGGGGGGGGCTGATGAGCAGTTCTTC
CASSLWGGADEQFF
>TRBJ2-2|TRBV15|NA|NA
TGTGCCACCAGCAGAACGGGAGCCATCACCGGGGAGCTGTTTTTT
CATSRTGAITGELFF
>TRBJ2-1|TRBV27|many|TRBD2
TGTGCCAGCAGTTTATTTCAGAGCGGGGGGGGATACAATGAGCAGTTCTTC
CASSLFQSGGGYNEQFF
>TRBJ2-5|TRBV5-8|many|TRBD2
TGTGCCAGCAGCGTAACTAGCGGGAGAGTCCGTGAGACCCAGTACTTC
CASSVTSGRVRETQYF
>TRBJ1-2|TRBV28|NA|TRBD1
TGTGCCAGCAGTCTTTCCGGGACAGGGGAAGACTATGGCTACACCTTC
CASSLSGTGEDYGYTF
>TRBJ1-1|TRBV12-3/TRBV12-4|many|NA
TGTGCCAGCAAGCCGACGACAGTTGCTCCTGAAGCTTTCTTT
CASKPTTVAPEAFF
>TRBJ2-3|TRBV11-2|many|NA
TGTGCCAGCAGCTTGTTTTACTCGAACACAGATACGCAGTATTTT
CASSLFYSNTDTQYF
>TRBJ2-1|TRBV9|NA|NA
TGTGCCAGCAGCGTAGCCGGTCACAATGAGCAGTTCTTC
CASSVAGHNEQFF
>TRBJ2-7|TRBV7-8|few|TRBD2
TGTGCCAGCAGCCGGTCTAGCGGGAACCGCTACGAGCAGTACTTC
CASSRSSGNRYEQYF
>TRBJ2-1|TRBV20-1|many|NA
TGCAGTGCTAGAGAGCGGGGTGGCAATGAGCAGTTCTTC
CSARERGGNEQFF
>TRBJ1-1|TRBV6-1|many|TRBD1
TGTGCCAGCATCACCACCGGGACAGGGCGCATGAACACTGAAGCTTTCTTT
CASITTGTGRMNTEAFF
>TRBJ2-1|TRBV6-5|NA|NA
TGTGCCAGCAGTTACAGGAGTAGTAATGAGCAGTTCTTC
CASSYRSSNEQFF
>TRBJ1-1|TRBV5-1|many|NA
TGCGCCAGCAGCTTGGCCGCAGGGGAGGTGGCTGAAGCTTTCTTT
CASSLAAGEVAEAFF
>TRBJ1-2|TRBV19|few|TRBD1
TGTGCCAGTAGAAAACCGGGACAGGGTTTCCGCTATGGCTACACCTTC
CASRKPGQGFRYGYTF
>TRBJ2-7|TRBV27|many|NA
TGTGCCAGCAGTTTGTCAGGGGTATTCTACGAGCAGTACTTC
CASSLSGVFYEQYF
>TRBJ1-2|TRBV9|NA|NA
TGTGCCAGCAGCGTTACCGGGACCCTTTATGGCTACACCTTC
CASSVTGTLYGYTF
>TRBJ2-1|TRBV19|NA|NA
TGTGCCAGTAGGGCAGGTTCCCTATACAATGAGCAGTTCTTC
CASRAGSLYNEQFF